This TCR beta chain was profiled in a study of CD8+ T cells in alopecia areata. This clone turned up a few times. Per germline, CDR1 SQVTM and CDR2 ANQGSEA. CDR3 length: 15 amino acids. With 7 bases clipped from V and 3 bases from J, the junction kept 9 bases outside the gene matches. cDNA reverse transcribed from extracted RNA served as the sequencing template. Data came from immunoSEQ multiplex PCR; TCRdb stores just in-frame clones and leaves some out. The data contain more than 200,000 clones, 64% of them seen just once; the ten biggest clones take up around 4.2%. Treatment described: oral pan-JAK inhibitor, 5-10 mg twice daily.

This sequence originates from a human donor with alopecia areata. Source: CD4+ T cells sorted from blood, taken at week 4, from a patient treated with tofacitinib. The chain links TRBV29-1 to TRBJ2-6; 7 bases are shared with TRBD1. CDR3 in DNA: TGCAGCGCCAGACGGGACAGTGATGGGGCCAACGTCCTGACTTTC. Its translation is CSARRDSDGANVLTF. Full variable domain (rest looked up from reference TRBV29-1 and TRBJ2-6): SAVISQKPSRDICQRGTSLTIQCQVDSQVTMMFWYRQQPGQSLTLIATANQGSEATYESGFVIDKFPISRPNLTFSTLTVSNMSPEDSSIYLCSARRDSDGANVLTFGAGSRLTVL.